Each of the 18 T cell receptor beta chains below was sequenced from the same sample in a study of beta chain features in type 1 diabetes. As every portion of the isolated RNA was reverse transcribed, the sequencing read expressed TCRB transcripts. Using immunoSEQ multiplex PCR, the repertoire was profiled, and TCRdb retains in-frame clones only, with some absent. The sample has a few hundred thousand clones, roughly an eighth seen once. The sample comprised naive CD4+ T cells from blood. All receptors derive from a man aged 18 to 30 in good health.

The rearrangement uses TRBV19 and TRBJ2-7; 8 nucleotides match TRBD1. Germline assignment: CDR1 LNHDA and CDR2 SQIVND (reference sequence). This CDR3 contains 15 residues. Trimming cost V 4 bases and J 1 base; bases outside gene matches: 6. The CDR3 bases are TGTGCCAGTAGTAAGGACAGGGATGGGTCCTACGAGCAGTACTTC. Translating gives CASSKDRDGSYEQYF. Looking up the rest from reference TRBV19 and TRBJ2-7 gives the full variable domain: DGGITQSPKYLFRKEGQNVTLSCEQNLNHDAMYWYRQDPGQGLRLIYYSQIVNDFQKGDIAEGYSVSREKKESFPLTVTSAQKNPTAFYLCASSKDRDGSYEQYFGPGTRLTVT.

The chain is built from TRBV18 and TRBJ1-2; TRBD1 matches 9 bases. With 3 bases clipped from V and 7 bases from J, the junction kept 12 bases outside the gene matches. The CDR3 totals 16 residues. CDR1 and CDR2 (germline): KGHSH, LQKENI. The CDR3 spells CASSPPGQGWLGGYTF. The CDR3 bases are TGTGCCAGCTCACCCCCGGGACAGGGCTGGCTAGGTGGCTACACCTTC.

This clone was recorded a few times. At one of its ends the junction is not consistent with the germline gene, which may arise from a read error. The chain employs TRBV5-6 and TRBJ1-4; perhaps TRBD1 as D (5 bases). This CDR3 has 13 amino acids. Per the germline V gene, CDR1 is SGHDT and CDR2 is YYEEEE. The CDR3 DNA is TGTGCCAGCAGCCGATCCCCGGGGGGGATCCCACTTTTT. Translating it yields CASSRSPGGIPLF.

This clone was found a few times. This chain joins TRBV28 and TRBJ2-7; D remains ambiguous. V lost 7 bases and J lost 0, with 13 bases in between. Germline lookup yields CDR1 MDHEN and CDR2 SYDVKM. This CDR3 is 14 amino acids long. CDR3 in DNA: TGTGCCAGCACTGCTGGTTTCTACTCCTACGAGCAGTACTTC. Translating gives CASTAGFYSYEQYF.

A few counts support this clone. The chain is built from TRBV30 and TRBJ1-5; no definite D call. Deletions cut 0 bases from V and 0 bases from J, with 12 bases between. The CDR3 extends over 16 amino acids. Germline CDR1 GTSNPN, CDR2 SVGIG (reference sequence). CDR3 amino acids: CAWSVLGSRSNQPQHF. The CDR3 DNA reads TGTGCCTGGAGTGTACTAGGCAGCCGTAGCAATCAGCCCCAGCATTTT. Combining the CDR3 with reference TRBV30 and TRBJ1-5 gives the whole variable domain SQTIHQWPATLVQPVGSPLSLECTVEGTSNPNLYWYRQAAGRGLQLLFYSVGIGQISSEVPQNLSASRPQDRQFILSSKKLLLSDSGFYLCAWSVLGSRSNQPQHFGDGTRLSIL.

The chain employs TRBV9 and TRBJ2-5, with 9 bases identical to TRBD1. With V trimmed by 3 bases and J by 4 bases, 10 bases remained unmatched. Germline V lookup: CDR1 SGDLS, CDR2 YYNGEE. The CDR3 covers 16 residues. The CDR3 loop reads CASSGPGQGRSETQYF. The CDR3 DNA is TGTGCCAGCAGCGGCCCGGGACAGGGAAGGTCAGAGACCCAGTACTTC.

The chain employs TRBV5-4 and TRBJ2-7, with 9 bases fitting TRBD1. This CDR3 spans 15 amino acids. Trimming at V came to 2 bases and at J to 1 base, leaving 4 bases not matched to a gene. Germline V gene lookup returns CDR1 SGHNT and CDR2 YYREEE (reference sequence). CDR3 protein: CASSFTGTGSYEQYF. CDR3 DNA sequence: TGTGCCAGCAGCTTTACCGGGACAGGGTCCTACGAGCAGTACTTC.

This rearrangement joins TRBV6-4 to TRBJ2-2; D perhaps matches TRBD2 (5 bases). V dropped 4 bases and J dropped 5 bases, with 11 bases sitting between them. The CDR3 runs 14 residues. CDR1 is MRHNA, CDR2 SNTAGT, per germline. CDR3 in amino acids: CASSARTQTGELFF. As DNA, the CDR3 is TGTGCCAGCAGTGCCCGGACTCAAACCGGGGAGCTGTTTTTT.

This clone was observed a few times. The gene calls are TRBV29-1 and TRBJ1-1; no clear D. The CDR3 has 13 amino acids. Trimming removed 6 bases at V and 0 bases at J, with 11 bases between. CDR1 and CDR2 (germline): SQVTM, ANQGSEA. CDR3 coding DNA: TGCAGCGTCGCGGGCCACTTGAACACTGAAGCTTTCTTT. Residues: CSVAGHLNTEAFF.

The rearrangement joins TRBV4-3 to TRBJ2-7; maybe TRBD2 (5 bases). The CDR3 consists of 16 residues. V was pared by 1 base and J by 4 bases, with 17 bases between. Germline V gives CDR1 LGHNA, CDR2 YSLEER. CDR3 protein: CASSQAYTLALYEQYF. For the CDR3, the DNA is TGCGCCAGCAGCCAAGCATATACGCTAGCCTTATACGAGCAGTACTTC.

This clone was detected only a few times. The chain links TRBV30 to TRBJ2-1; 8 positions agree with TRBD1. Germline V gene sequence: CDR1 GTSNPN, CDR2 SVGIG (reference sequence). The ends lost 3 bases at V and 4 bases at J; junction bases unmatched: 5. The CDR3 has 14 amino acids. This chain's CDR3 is CAWSKGQEYNEQFF. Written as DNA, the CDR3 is TGTGCCTGGAGCAAGGGACAGGAGTACAATGAGCAGTTCTTC.

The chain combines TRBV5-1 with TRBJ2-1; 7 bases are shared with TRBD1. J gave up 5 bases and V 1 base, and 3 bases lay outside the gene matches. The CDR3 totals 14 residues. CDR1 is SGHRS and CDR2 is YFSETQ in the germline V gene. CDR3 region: CASSLIGQDNEQFF. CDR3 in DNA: TGCGCCAGCAGCTTGATCGGACAGGACAATGAGCAGTTCTTC.

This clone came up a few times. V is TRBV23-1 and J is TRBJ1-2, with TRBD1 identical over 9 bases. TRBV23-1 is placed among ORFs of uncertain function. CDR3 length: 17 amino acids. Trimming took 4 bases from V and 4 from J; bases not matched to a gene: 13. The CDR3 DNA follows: TGCGCCAGCAGTCCCCAAAACTCGACAGGGGGTCTCTATGGCTACACCTTC. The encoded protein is CASSPQNSTGGLYGYTF.

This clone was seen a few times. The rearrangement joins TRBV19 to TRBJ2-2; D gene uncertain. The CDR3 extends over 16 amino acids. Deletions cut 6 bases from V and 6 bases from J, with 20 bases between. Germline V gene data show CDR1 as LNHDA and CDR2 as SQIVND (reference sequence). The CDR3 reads CASRRTIPADAGELFF. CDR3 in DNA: TGTGCCAGTAGACGTACGATACCCGCGGATGCCGGGGAGCTGTTTTTT.

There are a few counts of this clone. CDR3 in DNA: TGTGCCAGCAGCTTTCGGGGGGGGGACATTCAGTACTTC. This gives the protein CASSFRGGDIQYF. The V call is TRBV7-3, the J call TRBJ2-4; 8 bases align to TRBD2. V trimming: 3 bases; J trimming: 8 bases; junction bases outside the gene matches: 3. The CDR3 consists of 13 residues. CDR1 is SGHTA, CDR2 FQGTGA, per germline.

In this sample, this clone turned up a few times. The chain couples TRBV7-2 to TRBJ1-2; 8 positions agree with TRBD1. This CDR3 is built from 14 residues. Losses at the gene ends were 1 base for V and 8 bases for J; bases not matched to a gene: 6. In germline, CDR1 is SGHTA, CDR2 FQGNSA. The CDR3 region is CASSLGQGTGGYTF. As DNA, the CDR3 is TGTGCCAGCAGCTTAGGACAGGGGACGGGAGGCTACACCTTC. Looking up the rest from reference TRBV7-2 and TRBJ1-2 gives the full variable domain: GAGVSQSPSNKVTEKGKDVELRCDPISGHTALYWYRQSLGQGLEFLIYFQGNSAPDKSGLPSDRFSAERTGGSVSTLTIQRTQQEDSAVYLCASSLGQGTGGYTFGSGTRLTVV.

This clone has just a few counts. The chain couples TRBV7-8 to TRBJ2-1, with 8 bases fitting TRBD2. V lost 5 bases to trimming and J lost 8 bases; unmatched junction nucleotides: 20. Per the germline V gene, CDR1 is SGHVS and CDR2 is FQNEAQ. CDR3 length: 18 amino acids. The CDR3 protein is CASSRRFREGRRKDEQFF. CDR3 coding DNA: TGTGCCAGCAGCCGACGGTTTCGGGAGGGCCGTAGGAAGGATGAGCAGTTCTTC.

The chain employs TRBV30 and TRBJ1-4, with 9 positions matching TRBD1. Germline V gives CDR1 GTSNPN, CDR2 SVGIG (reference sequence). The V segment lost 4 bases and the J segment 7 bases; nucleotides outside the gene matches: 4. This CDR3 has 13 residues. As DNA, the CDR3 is TGTGCCTGGACGACGGACAGGGGTGAAAAACTGTTTTTT. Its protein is CAWTTDRGEKLFF.